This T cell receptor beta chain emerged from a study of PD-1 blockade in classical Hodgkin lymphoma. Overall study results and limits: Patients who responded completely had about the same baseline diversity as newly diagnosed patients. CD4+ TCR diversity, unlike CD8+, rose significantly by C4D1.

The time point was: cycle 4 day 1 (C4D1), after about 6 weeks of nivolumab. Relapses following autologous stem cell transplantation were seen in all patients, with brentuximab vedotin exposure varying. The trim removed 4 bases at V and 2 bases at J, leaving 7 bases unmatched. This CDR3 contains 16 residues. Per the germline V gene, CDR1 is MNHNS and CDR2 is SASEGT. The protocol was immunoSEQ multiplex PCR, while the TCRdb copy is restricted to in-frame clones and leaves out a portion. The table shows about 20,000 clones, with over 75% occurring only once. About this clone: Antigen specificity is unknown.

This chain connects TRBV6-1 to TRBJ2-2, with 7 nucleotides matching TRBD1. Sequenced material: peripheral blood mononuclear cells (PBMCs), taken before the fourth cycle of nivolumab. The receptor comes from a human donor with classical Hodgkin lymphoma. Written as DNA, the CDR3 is TGTGCCAGCAGTGTTGACAGGGCCGCAAACACCGGGGAGCTGTTTTTT. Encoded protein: CASSVDRAANTGELFF.